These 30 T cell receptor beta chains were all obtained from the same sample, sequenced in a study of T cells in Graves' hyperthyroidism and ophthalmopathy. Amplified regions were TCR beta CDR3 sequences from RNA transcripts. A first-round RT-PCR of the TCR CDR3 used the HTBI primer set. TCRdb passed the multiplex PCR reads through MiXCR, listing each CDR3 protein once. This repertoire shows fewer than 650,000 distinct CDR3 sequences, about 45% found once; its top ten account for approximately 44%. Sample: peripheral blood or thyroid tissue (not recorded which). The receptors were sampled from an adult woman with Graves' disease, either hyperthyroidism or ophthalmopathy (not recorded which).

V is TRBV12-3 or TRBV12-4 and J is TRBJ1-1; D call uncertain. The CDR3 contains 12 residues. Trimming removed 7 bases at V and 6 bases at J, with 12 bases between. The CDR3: CASNSFGSEAFF. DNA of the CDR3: TGTGCCAGCAACTCATTTGGCTCTGAAGCTTTCTTT.

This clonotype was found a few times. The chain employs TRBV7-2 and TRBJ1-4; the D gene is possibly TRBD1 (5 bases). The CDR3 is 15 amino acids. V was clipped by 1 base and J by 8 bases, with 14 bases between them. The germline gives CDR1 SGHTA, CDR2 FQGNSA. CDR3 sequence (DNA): TGTGCCAGCAGCTTAGGAGCAGGGTTCAGAGAAAAACTGTTTTTT. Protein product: CASSLGAGFREKLFF. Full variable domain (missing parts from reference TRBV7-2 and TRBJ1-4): GAGVSQSPSNKVTEKGKDVELRCDPISGHTALYWYRQSLGQGLEFLIYFQGNSAPDKSGLPSDRFSAERTGGSVSTLTIQRTQQEDSAVYLCASSLGAGFREKLFFGSGTQLSVL.

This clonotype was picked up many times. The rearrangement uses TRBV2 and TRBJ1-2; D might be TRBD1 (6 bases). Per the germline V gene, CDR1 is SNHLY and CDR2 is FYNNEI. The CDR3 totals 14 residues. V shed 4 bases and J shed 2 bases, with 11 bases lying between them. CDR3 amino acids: CASSVMTGNYGYTF. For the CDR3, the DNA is TGTGCCAGCAGTGTAATGACAGGAAACTATGGCTACACCTTC.

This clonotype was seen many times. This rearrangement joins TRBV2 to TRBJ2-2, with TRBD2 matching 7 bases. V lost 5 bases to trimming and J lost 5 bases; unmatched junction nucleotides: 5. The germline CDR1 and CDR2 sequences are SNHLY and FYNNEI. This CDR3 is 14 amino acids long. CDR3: CASSPFSGTGELFF. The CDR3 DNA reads TGTGCCAGCAGTCCCTTTAGCGGGACCGGGGAGCTGTTTTTT.

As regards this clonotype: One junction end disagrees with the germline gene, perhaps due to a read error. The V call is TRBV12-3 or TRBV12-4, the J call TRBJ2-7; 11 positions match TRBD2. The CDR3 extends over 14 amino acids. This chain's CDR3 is CASRLAGGVPEQYF. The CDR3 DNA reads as TGTGCCAGCAGGTTAGCGGGAGGGGTGCCCGAGCAGTACTTC.

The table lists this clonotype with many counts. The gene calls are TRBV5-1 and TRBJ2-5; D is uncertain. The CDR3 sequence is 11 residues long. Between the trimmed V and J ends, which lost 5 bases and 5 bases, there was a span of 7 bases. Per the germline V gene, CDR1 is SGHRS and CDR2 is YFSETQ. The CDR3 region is CASRGDETQYF. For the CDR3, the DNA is TGCGCCAGCAGAGGAGACGAGACCCAGTACTTC. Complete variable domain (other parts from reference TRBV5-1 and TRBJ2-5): KAGVTQTPRYLIKTRGQQVTLSCSPISGHRSVSWYQQTPGQGLQFLFEYFSETQRNKGNFPGRFSGRQFSNSRSEMNVSTLELGDSALYLCASRGDETQYFGPGTRLLVL.

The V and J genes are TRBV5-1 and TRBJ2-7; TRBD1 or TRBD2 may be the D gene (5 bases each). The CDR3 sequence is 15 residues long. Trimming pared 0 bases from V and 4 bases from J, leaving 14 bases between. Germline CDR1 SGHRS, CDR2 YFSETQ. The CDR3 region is CASSLAGTRRYEQYF. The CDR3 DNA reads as TGCGCCAGCAGCTTGGCGGGGACGAGGAGATACGAGCAGTACTTC.

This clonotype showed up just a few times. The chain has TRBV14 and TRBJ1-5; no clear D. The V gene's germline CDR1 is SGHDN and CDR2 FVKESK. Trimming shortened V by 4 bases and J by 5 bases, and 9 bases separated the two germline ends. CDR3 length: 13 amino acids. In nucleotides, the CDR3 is TGTGCCAGCAGCCCCGACCACGATCAGCCCCAGCATTTT. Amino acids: CASSPDHDQPQHF.

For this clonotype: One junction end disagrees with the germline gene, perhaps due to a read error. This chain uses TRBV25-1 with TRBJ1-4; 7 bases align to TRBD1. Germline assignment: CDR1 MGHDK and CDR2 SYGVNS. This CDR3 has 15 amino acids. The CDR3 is CACSARDSINEKLFF. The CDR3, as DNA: TGTGCCTGCAGTGCCCGGGACAGCATTAATGAAAAACTGTTTTTT.

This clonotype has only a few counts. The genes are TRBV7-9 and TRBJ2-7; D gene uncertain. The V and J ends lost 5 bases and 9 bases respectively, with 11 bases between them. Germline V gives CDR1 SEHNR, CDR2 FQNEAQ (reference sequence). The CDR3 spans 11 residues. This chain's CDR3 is CASSRDTLQYF. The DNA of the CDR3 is TGTGCCAGCAGCCGAGACACGCTGCAGTACTTC.

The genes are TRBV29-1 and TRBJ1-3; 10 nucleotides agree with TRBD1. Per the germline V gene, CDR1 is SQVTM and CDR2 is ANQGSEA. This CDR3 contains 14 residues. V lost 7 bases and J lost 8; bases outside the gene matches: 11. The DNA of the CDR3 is TGCAGCGCCACGAGGACAGGGGGTATAGACACCATATATTTT. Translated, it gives CSATRTGGIDTIYF.

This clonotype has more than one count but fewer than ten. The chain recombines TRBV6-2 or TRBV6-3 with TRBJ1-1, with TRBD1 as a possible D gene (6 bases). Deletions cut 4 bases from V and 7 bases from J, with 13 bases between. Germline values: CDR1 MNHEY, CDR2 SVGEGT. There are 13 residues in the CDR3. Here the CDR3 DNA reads TGTGCCAGCAGTTTAGTACAGGGTATTGAAGCTTTCTTT. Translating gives CASSLVQGIEAFF.

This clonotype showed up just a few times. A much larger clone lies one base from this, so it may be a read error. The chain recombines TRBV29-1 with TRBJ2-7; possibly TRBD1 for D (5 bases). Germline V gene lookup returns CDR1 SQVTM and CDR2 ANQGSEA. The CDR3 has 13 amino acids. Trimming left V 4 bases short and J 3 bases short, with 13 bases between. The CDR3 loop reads CSVGRVRDYEQYF. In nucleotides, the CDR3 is TGCAGCGTTGGACGGGTCAGGGACTACGAGCAGTACTTC.

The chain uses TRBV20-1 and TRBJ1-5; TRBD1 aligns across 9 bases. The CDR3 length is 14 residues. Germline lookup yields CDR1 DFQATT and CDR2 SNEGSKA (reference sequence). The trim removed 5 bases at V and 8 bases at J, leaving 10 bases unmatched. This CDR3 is CSASGTGHSEPQHF. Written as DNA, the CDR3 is TGCAGTGCTTCAGGGACAGGGCATAGTGAGCCCCAGCATTTT.

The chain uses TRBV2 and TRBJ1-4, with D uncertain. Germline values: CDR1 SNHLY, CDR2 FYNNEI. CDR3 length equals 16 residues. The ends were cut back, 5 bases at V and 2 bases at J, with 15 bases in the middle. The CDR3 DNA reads TGTGCCAGCAGTTTCGGGAGAAGGGCGACTAATGAAAAACTGTTTTTT. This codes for CASSFGRRATNEKLFF.

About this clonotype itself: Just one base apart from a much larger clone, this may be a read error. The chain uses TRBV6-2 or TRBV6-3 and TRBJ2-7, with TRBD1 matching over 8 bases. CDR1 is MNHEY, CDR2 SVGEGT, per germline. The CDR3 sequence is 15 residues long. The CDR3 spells CASSYSGTGLYGQYF. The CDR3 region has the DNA TGTGCCAGCAGTTACTCCGGGACAGGCCTCTACGGGCAGTACTTC.

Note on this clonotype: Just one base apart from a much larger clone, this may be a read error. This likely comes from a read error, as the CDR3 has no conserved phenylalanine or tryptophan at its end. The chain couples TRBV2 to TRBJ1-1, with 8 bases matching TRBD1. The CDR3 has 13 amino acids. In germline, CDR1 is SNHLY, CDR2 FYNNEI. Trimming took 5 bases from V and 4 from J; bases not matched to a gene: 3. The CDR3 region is CASSQTGGTEAFL. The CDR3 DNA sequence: TGTGCCAGCAGTCAAACAGGGGGCACTGAAGCTTTCCTT.

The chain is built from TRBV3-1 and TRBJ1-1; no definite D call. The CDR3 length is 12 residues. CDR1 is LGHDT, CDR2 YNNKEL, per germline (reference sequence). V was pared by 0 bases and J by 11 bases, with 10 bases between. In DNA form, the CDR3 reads TGTGCCAGCAGCCAAGATGGGTATTACGCTTTCTTT. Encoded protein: CASSQDGYYAFF.

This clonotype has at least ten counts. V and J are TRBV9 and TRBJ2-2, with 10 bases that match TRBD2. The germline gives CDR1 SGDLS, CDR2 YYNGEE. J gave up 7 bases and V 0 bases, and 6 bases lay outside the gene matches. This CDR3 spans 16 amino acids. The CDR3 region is CASSVVPSGGVGELFF. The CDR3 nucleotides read TGTGCCAGCAGCGTAGTTCCTAGCGGGGGAGTCGGGGAGCTGTTTTTT.

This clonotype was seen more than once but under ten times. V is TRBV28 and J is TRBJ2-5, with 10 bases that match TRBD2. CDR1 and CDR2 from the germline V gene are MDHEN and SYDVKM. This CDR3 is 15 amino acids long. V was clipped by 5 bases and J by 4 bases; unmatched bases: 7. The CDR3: CASSPKASGRETQYF. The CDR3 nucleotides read TGTGCCAGCAGTCCCAAGGCTAGCGGGAGAGAGACCCAGTACTTC. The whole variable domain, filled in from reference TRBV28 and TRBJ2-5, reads DVKVTQSSRYLVKRTGEKVFLECVQDMDHENMFWYRQDPGLGLRLIYFSYDVKMKEKGDIPEGYSVSREKKERFSLILESASTNQTSMYLCASSPKASGRETQYFGPGTRLLVL.

The CDR3, as DNA: TGTGCCAGCAGCGTAGATGGGATTGACATCCACTTT. Translation gives CASSVDGIDIHF. This chain uses TRBV9 with TRBJ1-6; D is undetermined. The CDR3 is 12 amino acids. Trimming pared 0 bases from V and 17 bases from J, leaving 12 bases between. Germline V gene lookup returns CDR1 SGDLS and CDR2 YYNGEE.

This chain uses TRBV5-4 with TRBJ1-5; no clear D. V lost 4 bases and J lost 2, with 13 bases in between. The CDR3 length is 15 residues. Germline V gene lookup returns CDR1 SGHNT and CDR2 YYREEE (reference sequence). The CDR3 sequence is CASSTTPGGNQPQHF. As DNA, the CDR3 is TGTGCCAGCAGCACTACTCCAGGAGGCAATCAGCCCCAGCATTTT.

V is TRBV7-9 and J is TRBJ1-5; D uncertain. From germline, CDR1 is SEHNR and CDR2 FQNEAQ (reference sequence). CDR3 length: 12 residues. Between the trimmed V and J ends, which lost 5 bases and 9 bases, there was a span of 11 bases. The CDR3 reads CASSGTLTPQHF. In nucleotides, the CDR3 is TGTGCCAGCAGCGGTACTTTAACGCCCCAGCATTTT.

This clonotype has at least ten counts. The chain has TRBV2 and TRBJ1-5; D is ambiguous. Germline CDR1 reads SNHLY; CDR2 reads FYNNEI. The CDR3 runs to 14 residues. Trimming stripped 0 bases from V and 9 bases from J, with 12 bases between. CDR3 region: CASSEALAVVPQHF. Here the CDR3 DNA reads TGTGCCAGCAGTGAAGCGCTCGCCGTTGTGCCCCAGCATTTT.

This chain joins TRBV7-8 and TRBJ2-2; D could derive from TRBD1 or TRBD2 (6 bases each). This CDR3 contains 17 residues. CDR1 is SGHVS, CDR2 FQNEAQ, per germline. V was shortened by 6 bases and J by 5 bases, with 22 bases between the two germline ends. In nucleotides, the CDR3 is TGTGCCAGCAGTGAATACGCCTCCGGGGGCCGTACCGGGGAGCTGTTTTTT. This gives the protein CASSEYASGGRTGELFF.

The CDR3 sequence is CASSPGLARYEQYF. The DNA of the CDR3 is TGCGCCAGCAGTCCCGGACTAGCTCGCTACGAGCAGTACTTC. The chain recombines TRBV4-1 with TRBJ2-7; 8 positions match TRBD2. This CDR3 has 14 amino acids. CDR1 is MGHRA and CDR2 is YSYEKL in the germline V gene. Trimming took 6 bases from V and 3 from J; bases not matched to a gene: 7.

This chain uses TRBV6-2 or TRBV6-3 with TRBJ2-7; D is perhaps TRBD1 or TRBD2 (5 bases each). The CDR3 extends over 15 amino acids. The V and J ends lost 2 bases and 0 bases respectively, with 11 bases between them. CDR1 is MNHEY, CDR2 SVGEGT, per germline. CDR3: CASSYGGTSSYEQYF. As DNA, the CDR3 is TGTGCCAGCAGTTACGGGGGAACCAGCTCCTACGAGCAGTACTTC.

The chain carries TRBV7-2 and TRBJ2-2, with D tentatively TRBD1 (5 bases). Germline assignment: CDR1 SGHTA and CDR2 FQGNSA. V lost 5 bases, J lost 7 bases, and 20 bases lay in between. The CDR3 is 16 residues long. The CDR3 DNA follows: TGTGCCAGCAGCCCTGACAGATTCTCATGGAACGGGGAGCTGTTTTTT. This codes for CASSPDRFSWNGELFF. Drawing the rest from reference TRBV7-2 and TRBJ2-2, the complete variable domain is GAGVSQSPSNKVTEKGKDVELRCDPISGHTALYWYRQSLGQGLEFLIYFQGNSAPDKSGLPSDRFSAERTGGSVSTLTIQRTQQEDSAVYLCASSPDRFSWNGELFFGEGSRLTVL.

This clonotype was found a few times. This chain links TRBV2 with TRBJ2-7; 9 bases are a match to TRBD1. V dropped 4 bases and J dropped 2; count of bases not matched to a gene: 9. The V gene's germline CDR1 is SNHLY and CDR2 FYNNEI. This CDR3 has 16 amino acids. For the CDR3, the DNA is TGTGCCAGCAGTGGAACCGGGACAGGGAGCCCCTACGAGCAGTACTTC. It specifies CASSGTGTGSPYEQYF. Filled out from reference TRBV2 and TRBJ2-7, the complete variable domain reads EPEVTQTPSHQVTQMGQEVILRCVPISNHLYFYWYRQILGQKVEFLVSFYNNEISEKSEIFDDQFSVERPDGSNFTLKIRSTKLEDSAMYFCASSGTGTGSPYEQYFGPGTRLTVT.

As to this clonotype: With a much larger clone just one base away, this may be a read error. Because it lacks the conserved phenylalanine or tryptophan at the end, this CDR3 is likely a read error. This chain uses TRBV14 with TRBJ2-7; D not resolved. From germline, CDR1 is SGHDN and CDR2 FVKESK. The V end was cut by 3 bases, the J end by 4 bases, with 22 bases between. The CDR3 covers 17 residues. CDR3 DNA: TGTGCCAGCAGCCACTCTGTAGACTTTCAACAACCTTACGAGCAGTACTGC. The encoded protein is CASSHSVDFQQPYEQYC.